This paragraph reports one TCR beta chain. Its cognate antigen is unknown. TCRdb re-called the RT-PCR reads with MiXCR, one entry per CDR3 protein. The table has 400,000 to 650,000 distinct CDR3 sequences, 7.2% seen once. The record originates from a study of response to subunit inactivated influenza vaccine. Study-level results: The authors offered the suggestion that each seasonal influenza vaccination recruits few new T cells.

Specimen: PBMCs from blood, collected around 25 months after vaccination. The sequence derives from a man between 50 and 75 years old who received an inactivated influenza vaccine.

The DNA for the CDR3 is TGCGCCAGCAGCGACCGCGGGACAGGGGGCACAGATACGCAGTATTTT. It encodes CASSDRGTGGTDTQYF. This sequence joins TRBV5-1 and TRBJ2-3; 10 nucleotides align to TRBD1. The J segment lost 1 base and the V segment lost 4 bases, leaving 6 bases of the junction unmatched. Germline V gene data show CDR1 as SGHRS and CDR2 as YFSETQ. This CDR3 comprises 16 residues.